This T cell receptor (beta chain) was retrieved from a study of patients and donors after allogeneic stem cell transplantation. TCRdb independently ran MiXCR on the RT-PCR reads; one entry per CDR3 protein. The sample lists hundreds of thousands of distinct CDR3 sequences; 16% were seen once. Germline V gives CDR1 SGHRS, CDR2 YFSETQ. There are 17 residues in the CDR3. Deletions cut 4 bases from V and 0 bases from J, with 17 bases between. The sequence was obtained from a human donor who was either an allogeneic HSCT recipient or a stem cell or donor lymphocyte infusion donor (not recorded which). It is not recorded whose cells these are; they may come from a transplant donor. The V call is TRBV5-1, the J call TRBJ2-1; maybe TRBD2 (6 bases). The sample comprised blood, either unsorted or a sorted T cell fraction (not recorded which). The CDR3 loop reads CASSPREGLRSYNEQFF. DNA for the CDR3: TGCGCCAGCAGCCCCCGTGAGGGACTTCGCTCCTACAATGAGCAGTTCTTC.